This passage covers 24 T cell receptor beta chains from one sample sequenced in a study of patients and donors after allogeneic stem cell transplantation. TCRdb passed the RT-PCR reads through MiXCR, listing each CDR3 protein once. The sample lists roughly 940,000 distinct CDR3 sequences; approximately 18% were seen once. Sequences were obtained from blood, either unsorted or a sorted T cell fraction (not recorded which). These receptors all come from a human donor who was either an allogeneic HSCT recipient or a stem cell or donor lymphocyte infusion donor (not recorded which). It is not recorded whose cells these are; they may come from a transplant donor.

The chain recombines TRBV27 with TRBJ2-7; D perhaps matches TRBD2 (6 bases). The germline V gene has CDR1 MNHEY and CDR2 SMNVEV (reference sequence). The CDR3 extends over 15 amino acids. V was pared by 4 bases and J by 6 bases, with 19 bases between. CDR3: CASSSYRDLQPEQYF. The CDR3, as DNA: TGTGCCAGCAGTTCATACCGGGACTTACAACCCGAGCAGTACTTC.

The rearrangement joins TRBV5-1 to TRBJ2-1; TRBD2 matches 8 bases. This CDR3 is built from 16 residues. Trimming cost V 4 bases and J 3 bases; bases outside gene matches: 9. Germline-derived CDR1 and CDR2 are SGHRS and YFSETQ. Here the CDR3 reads CASSPSWREDYNEQFF. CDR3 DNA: TGCGCCAGCAGCCCCTCGTGGCGGGAGGACTACAATGAGCAGTTCTTC.

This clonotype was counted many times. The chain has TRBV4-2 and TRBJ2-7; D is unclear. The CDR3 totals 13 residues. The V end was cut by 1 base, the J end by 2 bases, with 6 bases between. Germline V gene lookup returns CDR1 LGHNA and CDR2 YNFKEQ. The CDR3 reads CASSQGRTYEQYF. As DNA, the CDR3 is TGTGCCAGCAGCCAAGGACGGACCTACGAGCAGTACTTC.

DNA of the CDR3: TGTGCCAGCAGTTTTAATGGGGGCAGGGAGACCCAGTACTTC. Its translation: CASSFNGGRETQYF. The chain employs TRBV28 and TRBJ2-5, with D possibly being TRBD1 (6 bases). Trimming removed 3 bases at V and 5 bases at J, with 13 bases between. CDR1 is MDHEN and CDR2 is SYDVKM in the germline V gene. The CDR3 runs 14 residues.

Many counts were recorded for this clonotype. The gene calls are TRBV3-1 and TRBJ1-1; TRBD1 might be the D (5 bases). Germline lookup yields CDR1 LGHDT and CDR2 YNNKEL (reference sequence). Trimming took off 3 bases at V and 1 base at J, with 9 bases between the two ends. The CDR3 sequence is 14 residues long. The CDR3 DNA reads TGTGCCAGCAGCCAGGGACGGAAGAACACTGAAGCTTTCTTT. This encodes CASSQGRKNTEAFF.

For the CDR3, the DNA is TGTGCCAGCAGCTTAAGGGACAGGACAGAAGCTTTCTTT. Protein sequence: CASSLRDRTEAFF. The rearrangement uses TRBV7-3 and TRBJ1-1, with TRBD1 matching 8 bases. V dropped 1 base and J dropped 8; count of bases not matched to a gene: 3. The CDR3 is made up of 13 amino acids. CDR1 is SGHTA and CDR2 is FQGTGA in the germline V gene.

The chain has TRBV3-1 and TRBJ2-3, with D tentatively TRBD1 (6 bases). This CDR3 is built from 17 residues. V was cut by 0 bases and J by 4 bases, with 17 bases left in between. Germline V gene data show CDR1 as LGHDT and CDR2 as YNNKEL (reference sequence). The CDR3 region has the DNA TGTGCCAGCAGCCAAGATCTGGACAGCCGAAGTTCAGATACGCAGTATTTT. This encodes CASSQDLDSRSSDTQYF.

The CDR3 reads CAISLQGDTEAFF. CDR3 coding DNA: TGTGCCATCAGTCTACAGGGGGACACTGAAGCTTTCTTT. The chain has TRBV10-3 and TRBJ1-1; 8 nucleotides agree with TRBD1. Germline V gene lookup returns CDR1 ENHRY and CDR2 SYGVKD. Germline trimming cut 5 bases from V and 3 bases from J; bases unmatched to any gene: 2. This CDR3 has 13 residues.

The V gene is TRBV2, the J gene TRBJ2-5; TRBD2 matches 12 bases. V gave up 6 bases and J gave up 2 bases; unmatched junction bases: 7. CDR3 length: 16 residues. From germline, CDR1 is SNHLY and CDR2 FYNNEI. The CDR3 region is CASRPLAGGPQETQYF. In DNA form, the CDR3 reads TGTGCCAGCAGACCACTAGCGGGGGGCCCTCAAGAGACCCAGTACTTC.

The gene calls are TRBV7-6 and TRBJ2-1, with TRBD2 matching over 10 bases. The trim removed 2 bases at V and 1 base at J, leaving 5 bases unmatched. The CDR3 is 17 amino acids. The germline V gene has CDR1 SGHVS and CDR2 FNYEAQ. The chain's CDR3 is CASSLSGGASSYNEQFF. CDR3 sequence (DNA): TGTGCCAGCAGCTTAAGCGGGGGGGCGTCGTCCTACAATGAGCAGTTCTTC.

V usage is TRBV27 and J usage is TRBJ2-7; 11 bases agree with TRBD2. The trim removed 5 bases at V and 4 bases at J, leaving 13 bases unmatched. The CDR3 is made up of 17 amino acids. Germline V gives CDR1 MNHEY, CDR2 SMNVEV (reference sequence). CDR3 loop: CASSTVSLAGGMYEQYF. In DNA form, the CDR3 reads TGTGCCAGCAGTACAGTCTCGCTAGCGGGAGGTATGTACGAGCAGTACTTC.

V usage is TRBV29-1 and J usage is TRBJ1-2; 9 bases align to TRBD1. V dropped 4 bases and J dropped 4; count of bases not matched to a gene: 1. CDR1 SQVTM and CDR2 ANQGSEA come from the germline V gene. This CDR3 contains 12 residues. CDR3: CSVGTGVYGYTF. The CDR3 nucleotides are TGCAGCGTTGGGACAGGGGTCTATGGCTACACCTTC.

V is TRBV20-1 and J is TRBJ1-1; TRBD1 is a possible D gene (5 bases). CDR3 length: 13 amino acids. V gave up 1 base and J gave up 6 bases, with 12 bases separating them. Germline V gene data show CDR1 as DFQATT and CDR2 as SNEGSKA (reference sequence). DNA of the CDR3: TGCAGTGCTAGAGGGACCGGGGGTTCTGAAGCTTTCTTT. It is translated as CSARGTGGSEAFF.

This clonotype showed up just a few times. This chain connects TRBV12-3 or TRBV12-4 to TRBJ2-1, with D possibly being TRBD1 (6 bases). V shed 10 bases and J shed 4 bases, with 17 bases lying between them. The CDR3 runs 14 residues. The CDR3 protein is CATLRGGLYNEQFF. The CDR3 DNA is TGTGCCACCCTCAGGGGCGGCCTGTACAATGAGCAGTTCTTC.

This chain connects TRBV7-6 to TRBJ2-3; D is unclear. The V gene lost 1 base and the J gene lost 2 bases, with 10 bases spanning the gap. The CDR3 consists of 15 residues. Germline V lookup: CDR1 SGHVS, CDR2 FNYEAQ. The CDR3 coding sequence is TGTGCCAGCAGCTTAGTGGTAGGCAACACAGATACGCAGTATTTT. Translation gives CASSLVVGNTDTQYF.

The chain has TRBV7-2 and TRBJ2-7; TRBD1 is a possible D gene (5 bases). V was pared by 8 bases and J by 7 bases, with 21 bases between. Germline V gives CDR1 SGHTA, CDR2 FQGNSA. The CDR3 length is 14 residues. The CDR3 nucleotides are TGTGCCAGCTCCACCCAACAGGCCTTTCGGGAGCAGTACTTC. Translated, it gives CASSTQQAFREQYF.

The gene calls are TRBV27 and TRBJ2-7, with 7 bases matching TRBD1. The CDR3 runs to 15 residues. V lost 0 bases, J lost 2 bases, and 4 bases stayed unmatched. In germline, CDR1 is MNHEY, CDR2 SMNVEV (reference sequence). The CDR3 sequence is CASSLSRTGAYEQYF. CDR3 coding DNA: TGTGCCAGCAGTTTATCGAGGACAGGAGCCTACGAGCAGTACTTC.

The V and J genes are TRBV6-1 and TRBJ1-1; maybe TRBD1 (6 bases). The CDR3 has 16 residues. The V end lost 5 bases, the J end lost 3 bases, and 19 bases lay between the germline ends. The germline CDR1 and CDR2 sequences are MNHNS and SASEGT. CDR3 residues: CASSNPPWQGYTEAFF. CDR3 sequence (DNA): TGTGCCAGCAGTAACCCACCCTGGCAGGGGTACACTGAAGCTTTCTTT.

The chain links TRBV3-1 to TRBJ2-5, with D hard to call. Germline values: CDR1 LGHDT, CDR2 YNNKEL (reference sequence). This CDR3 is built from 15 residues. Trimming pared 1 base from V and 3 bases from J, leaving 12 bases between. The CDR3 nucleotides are TGTGCCAGCAGCCAAGGGGCCACCACGGAAGAGACCCAGTACTTC. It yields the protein CASSQGATTEETQYF.

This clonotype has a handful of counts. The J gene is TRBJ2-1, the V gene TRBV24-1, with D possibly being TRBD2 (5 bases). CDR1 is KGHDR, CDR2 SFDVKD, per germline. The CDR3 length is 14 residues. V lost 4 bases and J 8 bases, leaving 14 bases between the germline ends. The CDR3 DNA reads TGTGCCACCAGTGACCCACTAGTGTTCTATGAGCAGTTCTTC. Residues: CATSDPLVFYEQFF.

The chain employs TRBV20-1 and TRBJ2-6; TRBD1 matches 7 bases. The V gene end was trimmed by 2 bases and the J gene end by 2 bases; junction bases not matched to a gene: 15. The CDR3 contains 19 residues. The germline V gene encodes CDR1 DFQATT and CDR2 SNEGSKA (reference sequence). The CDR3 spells CSARLLARGQLAGANVLTF. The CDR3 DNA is TGCAGTGCTAGACTACTTGCGAGGGGACAGTTGGCTGGGGCCAACGTCCTGACTTTC.

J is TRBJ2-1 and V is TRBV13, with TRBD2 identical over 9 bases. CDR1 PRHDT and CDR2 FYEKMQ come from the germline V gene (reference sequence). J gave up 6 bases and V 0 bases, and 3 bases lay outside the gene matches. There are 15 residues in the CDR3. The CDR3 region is CASSLGTSGFNEQFF. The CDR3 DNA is TGTGCCAGCAGCTTAGGGACTAGCGGTTTCAATGAGCAGTTCTTC.

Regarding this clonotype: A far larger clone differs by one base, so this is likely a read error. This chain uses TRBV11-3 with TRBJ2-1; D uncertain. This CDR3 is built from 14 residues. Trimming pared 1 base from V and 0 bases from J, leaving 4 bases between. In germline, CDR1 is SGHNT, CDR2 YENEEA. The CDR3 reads CASSLGISYNEQFF. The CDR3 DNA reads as TGTGCCAGCAGCTTAGGGATCTCCTACAATGAGCAGTTCTTC.

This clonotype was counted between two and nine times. The CDR3 DNA is TGTGCCAGCAGAGAGGGACAGGGGGCGGACGAGCAGTACTTC. Translating it yields CASREGQGADEQYF. This chain uses TRBV7-2 with TRBJ2-7; 12 nucleotides match TRBD1. Germline V lookup: CDR1 SGHTA, CDR2 FQGNSA. The trim removed 6 bases at V and 5 bases at J, leaving 5 bases unmatched. The CDR3 spans 14 residues.